This record concerns one T cell receptor beta chain sequence. The target antigen is unknown. This specimen belongs to a study of shared clonotypes between healthy human individuals. Findings and caveats of the study: Rarefaction demonstrated incomplete sorted-subset sequencing despite large depth. Deeper or shallower sequencing was expected to change how clonotypes are shared among donors.

The germline V and J ends were trimmed by 0 bases and 4 bases, with 9 bases remaining between them. The CDR3 totals 14 residues. Germline V gives CDR1 SGHDN, CDR2 FVKESK. Running of the assay took place at deep level. Repertoires were generated with immunoSEQ multiplex PCR, while TCRdb's copy carries only in-frame clones and drops some. The sample has millions of clones, over 85% seen once; the top ten hold about 0.13%. All participating donors were Caucasian adults from Nashville, Tennessee. The gene calls are TRBV14 and TRBJ1-2; D is ambiguous. This receptor was taken from a man between 18 and 35 years old in good health. The material sequenced was naive CD4+ T cells sorted from blood. The subset here: CD45RA+ positively selected. The chain's CDR3 is CASSQDERPYGYTF. The CDR3 DNA reads TGTGCCAGCAGCCAAGATGAACGGCCCTATGGCTACACCTTC.